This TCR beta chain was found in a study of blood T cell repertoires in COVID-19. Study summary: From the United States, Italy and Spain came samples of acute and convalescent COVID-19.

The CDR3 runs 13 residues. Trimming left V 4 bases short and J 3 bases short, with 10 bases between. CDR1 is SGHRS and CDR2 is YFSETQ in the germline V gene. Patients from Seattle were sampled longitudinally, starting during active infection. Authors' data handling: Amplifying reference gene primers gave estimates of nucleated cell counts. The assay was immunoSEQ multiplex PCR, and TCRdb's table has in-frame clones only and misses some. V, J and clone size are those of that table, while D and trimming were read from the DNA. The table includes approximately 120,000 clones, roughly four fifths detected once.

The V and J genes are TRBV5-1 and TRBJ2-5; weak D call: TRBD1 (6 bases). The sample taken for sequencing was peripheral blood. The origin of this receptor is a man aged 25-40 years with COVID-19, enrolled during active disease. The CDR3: CASSHHREETQYF. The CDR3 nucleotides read TGCGCCAGCAGCCACCACAGGGAAGAGACCCAGTACTTC.